This T cell receptor beta chain was captured in a study of identical twins. Each CDR3 protein is one row after TCRdb ran MiXCR on the 5' RACE reads. The sample lists roughly 480,000 distinct CDR3 sequences; more than 20% were seen once. These data also formed part of another study, on T cells expressing NK-cell markers.

The receptor's source is a woman between 18 and 29 years old in good health. Sequencing was carried out using CD4+ T cells sorted from blood.

The CDR3, as DNA: TGTGCCAGCAGCGTAGGGACAGCTCCAGATACGCAGTATTTT. Translation gives CASSVGTAPDTQYF. This sequence joins TRBV9 and TRBJ2-3, with D possibly being TRBD1 (6 bases). This CDR3 is 14 amino acids long. Per germline, CDR1 SGDLS and CDR2 YYNGEE. Trimming stripped 0 bases from V and 4 bases from J, with 9 bases between.